The 14 T cell receptor beta chains given below trace back to one sample, sequenced in a study of identical twins. Each CDR3 protein gets one entry after TCRdb re-called the 5' RACE reads with MiXCR. Here the sample spans some 690,000 distinct CDR3 sequences, over 20% being singletons. Separately, the same data were catalogued under a study of T cells expressing NK-cell markers.

Specimen: PBMCs. The receptors stem from a woman younger than 35 in good health.

This clonotype was detected only a few times. This chain connects TRBV6-5 to TRBJ2-1; the match to TRBD1 covers 9 bases. CDR3 length: 15 amino acids. Per the germline V gene, CDR1 is MNHEY and CDR2 is SVGAGI. The J segment lost 8 bases and the V segment lost 3 bases, leaving 8 bases of the junction unmatched. CDR3 residues: CASSYTGGHIHEQFF. DNA for the CDR3: TGTGCCAGCAGTTATACAGGGGGCCATATCCATGAGCAGTTCTTC.

This clonotype appeared many times. V gene TRBV6-5 combines with J gene TRBJ2-7; possibly TRBD2 for D (6 bases). Deletions cut 7 bases from V and 6 bases from J, with 13 bases between. In germline, CDR1 is MNHEY, CDR2 SVGAGI. There are 12 residues in the CDR3. The CDR3 DNA follows: TGTGCCAGCAAGAACGGCGGGATCGAGCAGTACTTC. It specifies CASKNGGIEQYF.

This clonotype occurred a few times. The chain combines TRBV5-1 with TRBJ2-1, with 9 bases that match TRBD2. The CDR3 is 15 residues long. Germline CDR1 SGHRS, CDR2 YFSETQ. With 7 bases clipped from V and 7 bases from J, the junction kept 12 bases outside the gene matches. The CDR3, as DNA: TGCGCCAGCTCAAGCGGACTAGCGAGACGTAATGAGCAGTTCTTC. Translation: CASSSGLARRNEQFF.

The table lists this clonotype with a few counts. The chain combines TRBV15 with TRBJ2-7; D ambiguous. V shed 0 bases and J shed 3 bases, with 12 bases lying between them. The CDR3 length is 15 residues. The germline CDR1 and CDR2 sequences are LNHNV and YYDKDF (reference sequence). The CDR3 loop is CATSRDPWASYEQYF. The DNA of the CDR3 is TGTGCCACCAGCAGAGATCCTTGGGCTAGCTACGAGCAGTACTTC.

This clonotype was observed a few times. The V call is TRBV12-3 or TRBV12-4, the J call TRBJ2-7; D uncertain. Trimming cost V 2 bases and J 6 bases, with 8 bases left between them. The CDR3 runs 12 residues. The CDR3 protein is CASSLIVVEQYF. CDR3 bases: TGTGCCAGCAGTTTAATAGTTGTCGAGCAGTACTTC.

This rearrangement joins TRBV19 to TRBJ1-5; no clear D. The CDR3 runs 15 residues. V was pared by 4 bases and J by 3 bases, with 13 bases between. CDR1 and CDR2 from the germline V gene are LNHDA and SQIVND (reference sequence). The DNA for the CDR3 is TGTGCCAGTAGTAATGGACGGGGAAACAATCAGCCCCAGCATTTT. Residues: CASSNGRGNNQPQHF.

This clonotype has ten or more counts. The chain joins TRBV5-1 to TRBJ2-3; D not resolved. The CDR3 contains 14 residues. The germline V gene encodes CDR1 SGHRS and CDR2 YFSETQ. Trimming removed 4 bases at V and 0 bases at J, with 9 bases between. The CDR3 region is CASSPELSTDTQYF. In nucleotides, the CDR3 is TGCGCCAGCAGCCCTGAGCTCAGCACAGATACGCAGTATTTT.

The V and J genes are TRBV5-1 and TRBJ2-7; 13 positions match TRBD2. The V and J ends lost 2 bases and 5 bases, in that order; junction bases with no gene match: 7. The CDR3 has 16 amino acids. Germline V gene data show CDR1 as SGHRS and CDR2 as YFSETQ. The CDR3: CASSLGLAGVYNEQYF. The CDR3 DNA reads TGCGCCAGCAGCTTAGGACTAGCGGGAGTCTATAACGAGCAGTACTTC.

V usage is TRBV5-1 and J usage is TRBJ2-6; the D call may be TRBD1 or TRBD2 (5 bases each). CDR3 length equals 17 residues. The ends were cut back, 4 bases at V and 0 bases at J, with 14 bases in the middle. CDR1 SGHRS and CDR2 YFSETQ come from the germline V gene. The CDR3 sequence is CASSAYRGNSGANVLTF. The CDR3 bases are TGCGCCAGCAGCGCATACCGGGGCAACTCTGGGGCCAACGTCCTGACTTTC.

This CDR3 reads CASSLHWGGLVYNEQFF. DNA for the CDR3: TGTGCCAGCAGCTTACATTGGGGGGGCTTGGTCTACAATGAGCAGTTCTTC. This chain joins TRBV11-2 and TRBJ2-1; weak D call: TRBD2 (7 bases). The CDR3 contains 17 residues. The germline V gene has CDR1 SGHAT and CDR2 FQNNGV. Trimming cost V 2 bases and J 3 bases, with 17 bases left between them.

This sequence joins TRBV7-9 and TRBJ1-5; 7 nucleotides line up with TRBD1. Germline trimming cut 5 bases from V and 3 bases from J; bases unmatched to any gene: 4. The length of the CDR3 is 14 residues. Germline V gives CDR1 SEHNR, CDR2 FQNEAQ (reference sequence). The CDR3 nucleotides are TGTGCCAGCAGCGCCGGACAGGACAATCAGCCCCAGCATTTT. Its translation: CASSAGQDNQPQHF.

Ten or more counts support this clonotype. V and J are TRBV20-1 and TRBJ1-2, with D perhaps TRBD1 (6 bases). The germline gives CDR1 DFQATT, CDR2 SNEGSKA (reference sequence). The CDR3 spans 14 residues. CDR3 protein: CSPKATGGNYGYTF. Here the CDR3 DNA reads TGCAGCCCAAAAGCTACTGGGGGCAACTATGGCTACACCTTC.

V gene TRBV5-5 combines with J gene TRBJ2-1, with D possibly called TRBD1 or TRBD2 (5 bases each). Germline V lookup: CDR1 SGHKS, CDR2 YYEKEE (reference sequence). The length of the CDR3 is 14 residues. The V gene lost 2 bases and the J gene lost 4 bases, with 10 bases spanning the gap. The CDR3 sequence: CASSFQGRYNEQFF. Written as DNA, the CDR3 is TGTGCCAGCAGCTTTCAGGGACGGTACAATGAGCAGTTCTTC.

In this sample, this clonotype turned up a few times. The chain is built from TRBV20-1 and TRBJ2-7; no firm D call. CDR3 length: 11 residues. The ends were cut back, 0 bases at V and 10 bases at J, with 10 bases in the middle. Germline CDR1 is DFQATT and CDR2 is SNEGSKA (reference sequence). CDR3 amino acids: CSARDTTLQYF. Here the CDR3 DNA reads TGCAGTGCTAGAGATACGACCCTTCAGTACTTC.